Listed here are 27 T cell receptor beta chains from one sample, sequenced in a study of vaccination and CD4 T cells after COVID-19. At the Johns Hopkins FTIC core, DNA taken from cultured CD4+ T cells was sequenced by way of the Oncomine TCR Beta short-read assay. TCRdb redid the calling of the PCR reads with MiXCR, one entry per CDR3 protein. The table includes about 6,900 distinct CDR3 sequences, roughly 50% detected once. These receptors have no known antigen. Indicated treatment: approximately 9-day PBMC culture with coronavirus spike peptide pools or control peptides (ViraFEST assay). The unexposed donor gave CD4+ T cells before the COVID-19 pandemic (2011-2018). Sample: CD4+ T cells from blood, cultured in vitro. The source of these receptors is a human donor in good health.

The chain recombines TRBV10-3 with TRBJ1-2, with TRBD1 matching 7 bases. Germline V gives CDR1 ENHRY, CDR2 SYGVKD. Trimming at V came to 0 bases and at J to 3 bases, leaving 10 bases not matched to a gene. CDR3 size: 17 residues. CDR3 residues: CAISESGQVVLHYGYTF. The CDR3 coding sequence is TGTGCCATCAGTGAGTCCGGACAGGTGGTACTCCACTATGGCTACACCTTC.

The V call is TRBV5-1, the J call TRBJ2-7; D gene unclear. V was shortened by 4 bases and J by 2 bases, with 10 bases between the two germline ends. Germline assignment: CDR1 SGHRS and CDR2 YFSETQ. The CDR3 has 13 residues. The CDR3 protein is CASSPTGTYEQYF. The DNA of the CDR3 is TGCGCCAGCAGCCCGACGGGTACCTACGAGCAGTACTTC.

V is TRBV27 and J is TRBJ2-7, with D perhaps matching TRBD1 (6 bases). Germline CDR1 is MNHEY and CDR2 is SMNVEV (reference sequence). The CDR3 consists of 15 residues. Trimming removed 5 bases from V and 3 bases from J, with 17 bases in between. The CDR3 sequence: CASSPFRQVGYEQYF. The CDR3 coding sequence is TGTGCCAGCAGTCCGTTCCGACAGGTTGGCTACGAGCAGTACTTC.

V is TRBV29-1 and J is TRBJ1-2; D remains unclear. This CDR3 has 15 amino acids. Per the germline V gene, CDR1 is SQVTM and CDR2 is ANQGSEA. V lost 0 bases to trimming and J lost 4 bases, with 15 bases between them. This chain's CDR3 is CSVEDQGRDGYGYTF. CDR3 nucleotides: TGCAGCGTTGAAGATCAAGGGCGCGACGGCTATGGCTACACCTTC.

V usage is TRBV15 and J usage is TRBJ1-1; TRBD1 is a possible D gene (6 bases). Germline values: CDR1 LNHNV, CDR2 YYDKDF (reference sequence). The CDR3 extends over 15 amino acids. V lost 7 bases, J lost 1 base, and 16 bases lay in between. This chain's CDR3 is CATNVGGKQNTEAFF. CDR3 nucleotide sequence: TGTGCCACCAATGTAGGGGGAAAACAGAACACTGAAGCTTTCTTT. Variable domain in full (rest from reference TRBV15 and TRBJ1-1): DAMVIQNPRYQVTQFGKPVTLSCSQTLNHNVMYWYQQKSSQAPKLLFHYYDKDFNNEADTPDNFQSRRPNTSFCFLDIRSPGLGDTAMYLCATNVGGKQNTEAFFGQGTRLTVV.

The rearrangement uses TRBV5-1 and TRBJ2-5; 9 positions agree with TRBD1. Germline CDR1 reads SGHRS; CDR2 reads YFSETQ. The J segment lost 3 bases and the V segment lost 0 bases, leaving 3 bases of the junction unmatched. CDR3 length: 15 residues. CDR3 coding DNA: TGCGCCAGCAGCTTGGCGACAGGGGGAGAAGAGACCCAGTACTTC. Translation: CASSLATGGEETQYF.

This chain uses TRBV19 with TRBJ1-1; perhaps TRBD1 as D (5 bases). The V gene lost 1 base and the J gene lost 0 bases, with 12 bases spanning the gap. Germline V lookup: CDR1 LNHDA, CDR2 SQIVND (reference sequence). CDR3 size: 16 residues. CDR3 DNA sequence: TGTGCCAGTAGTATAGTCCCGGGGGGGATGAACACTGAAGCTTTCTTT. Its translation is CASSIVPGGMNTEAFF.

The V call is TRBV20-1, the J call TRBJ1-2, with D maybe TRBD1 (5 bases). There are 11 residues in the CDR3. In germline, CDR1 is DFQATT, CDR2 SNEGSKA (reference sequence). Trimming took off 6 bases at V and 7 bases at J, with 12 bases between the two ends. The CDR3 region is CSAAIDSGYTF. The DNA for the CDR3 is TGCAGTGCCGCGATAGACAGTGGCTACACCTTC.

This clonotype was observed a handful of times. This chain joins TRBV7-2 and TRBJ2-7; D gene uncertain. CDR1 SGHTA and CDR2 FQGNSA come from the germline V gene. The CDR3 is made up of 13 amino acids. V lost 6 bases and J lost 3, with 12 bases in between. DNA for the CDR3: TGTGCCAGCAGTCTTTCATACCTCTACGAGCAGTACTTC. Translation gives CASSLSYLYEQYF.

This clonotype came up a few times. This chain connects TRBV20-1 to TRBJ1-5; 9 nucleotides agree with TRBD1. The CDR3 has 15 amino acids. V trimming: 0 bases; J trimming: 7 bases; junction bases outside the gene matches: 7. The germline gives CDR1 DFQATT, CDR2 SNEGSKA (reference sequence). As DNA, the CDR3 is TGCAGTGCTAGAGAGTTACAGGGGGCAAAGCAGCCCCAGCATTTT. Protein product: CSARELQGAKQPQHF.

This clonotype has only a few counts. The gene calls are TRBV7-9 and TRBJ1-2; D ambiguous. V gave up 3 bases and J gave up 1 base, with 9 bases separating them. The CDR3 loop spans 14 amino acids. Germline CDR1 is SEHNR and CDR2 is FQNEAQ (reference sequence). The CDR3 DNA follows: TGTGCCAGCAGCTTCATGGCGCTTAACTATGGCTACACCTTC. This translates into CASSFMALNYGYTF. The variable domain in full, completed from reference TRBV7-9 and TRBJ1-2, reads DTGVSQNPRHKITKRGQNVTFRCDPISEHNRLYWYRQTLGQGPEFLTYFQNEAQLEKSRLLSDRFSAERPKGSFSTLEIQRTEQGDSAMYLCASSFMALNYGYTFGSGTRLTVV.

J is TRBJ2-7 and V is TRBV6-2 or TRBV6-3, with unresolved D. Germline V gene lookup returns CDR1 MNHEY and CDR2 SVGEGT. The CDR3 is 13 amino acids. Trimming removed 0 bases at V and 6 bases at J, with 9 bases between. Here the CDR3 DNA reads TGTGCCAGCAGTTACTCCCTCCCAAGCGAGCAGTACTTC. This gives the protein CASSYSLPSEQYF.

This chain joins TRBV19 and TRBJ1-2, with D unclear. The V gene lost 5 bases and the J gene lost 7 bases, with 23 bases spanning the gap. CDR3 length equals 16 residues. CDR1 and CDR2 from the germline V gene are LNHDA and SQIVND (reference sequence). The CDR3 protein is CASSGEGSPTSTGYTF. The CDR3 nucleotides read TGTGCCAGTAGTGGGGAGGGTTCGCCGACGTCGACTGGCTACACCTTC.

This clonotype was observed a handful of times. The chain employs TRBV5-4 and TRBJ1-2, with D perhaps TRBD1 (5 bases). V was cut by 0 bases and J by 6 bases, with 9 bases left in between. The CDR3 has 13 amino acids. The germline CDR1 and CDR2 sequences are SGHNT and YYREEE (reference sequence). The CDR3 coding sequence is TGTGCCAGCAGCTTGGTACCAGGGAATGGCTACACCTTC. Translation: CASSLVPGNGYTF.

The chain employs TRBV5-4 and TRBJ1-1; D not certain. Looked up from germline, CDR1 is SGHNT and CDR2 is YYREEE (reference sequence). Trimming left V 2 bases short and J 5 bases short, with 13 bases between. CDR3 length equals 14 residues. The CDR3 DNA is TGTGCCAGCAGCTTTCGGGCTATAGGGACTGAAGCTTTCTTT. Translation gives CASSFRAIGTEAFF.

The chain combines TRBV15 with TRBJ2-1, with TRBD1 matching over 9 bases. The length of the CDR3 is 15 residues. Per germline, CDR1 LNHNV and CDR2 YYDKDF (reference sequence). J gave up 8 bases and V 2 bases, and 7 bases lay outside the gene matches. CDR3 sequence reads: CATSRRDRVLDEQFF. In DNA form, the CDR3 reads TGTGCCACCAGCAGACGGGACAGGGTCTTAGATGAGCAGTTCTTC.

The chain recombines TRBV7-9 with TRBJ2-5; weak D call: TRBD1 (6 bases). Germline V gene sequence: CDR1 SEHNR, CDR2 FQNEAQ (reference sequence). CDR3 length equals 18 residues. Trimming cost V 0 bases and J 2 bases, with 19 bases left between them. CDR3 protein: CASSLAKANGQHQETQYF. Here the CDR3 DNA reads TGTGCCAGCAGCTTAGCCAAGGCGAACGGACAGCATCAAGAGACCCAGTACTTC.

The chain couples TRBV20-1 to TRBJ1-4; no definite D call. The CDR3 is 13 residues long. V lost 6 bases and J lost 2, with 10 bases in between. Germline assignment: CDR1 DFQATT and CDR2 SNEGSKA (reference sequence). CDR3 in DNA: TGCAGTGCGTGGGTAGGCACTAATGAAAAACTGTTTTTT. Its translation is CSAWVGTNEKLFF.

The chain has TRBV19 and TRBJ1-1; TRBD1 is a possible D gene (5 bases). The germline V gene encodes CDR1 LNHDA and CDR2 SQIVND (reference sequence). Between the trimmed V and J ends, which lost 3 bases and 5 bases, there was a span of 19 bases. The CDR3 covers 16 residues. The CDR3 spells CASSIWGRIGGTEAFF. CDR3 coding DNA: TGTGCCAGTAGTATTTGGGGACGAATCGGAGGGACTGAAGCTTTCTTT.

This clonotype was detected only a few times. J is TRBJ2-6 and V is TRBV10-1; TRBD1 matches at 8 bases. There are 18 residues in the CDR3. Per the germline V gene, CDR1 is WNHNN and CDR2 is SYGVQD (reference sequence). With 8 bases clipped from V and 2 bases from J, the junction kept 14 bases outside the gene matches. The DNA of the CDR3 is TGCGCCAGCTCCGACAGGGGTTCCTTCCCCACTGGGGCCAACGTCCTGACTTTC. This translates into CASSDRGSFPTGANVLTF.

The rearrangement links TRBV6-5 to TRBJ2-5; perhaps TRBD2 as D (6 bases). This CDR3 region has 14 residues. Trimming took off 2 bases at V and 4 bases at J, with 11 bases between the two ends. Germline V gene sequence: CDR1 MNHEY, CDR2 SVGAGI. The CDR3 DNA is TGTGCCAGCAGTTACGGCGGGGCGGGAGAGACCCAGTACTTC. Protein sequence: CASSYGGAGETQYF.

This clonotype was detected a few times. The germline gene is not matched at one end of the junction; a read error may be the cause. The rearrangement joins TRBV6-1 to TRBJ1-2; D ambiguous. Germline CDR1 reads MNHNS; CDR2 reads SASEGT. There are 10 residues in the CDR3. CDR3 DNA sequence: TGTGCCAGCAGGGCCGCTGGGGTGATCTTC. This gives the protein CASRAAGVIF.

The rearrangement uses TRBV2 and TRBJ1-4, with D hard to call. Trimming took off 6 bases at V and 6 bases at J, with 5 bases between the two ends. Germline CDR1 reads SNHLY; CDR2 reads FYNNEI. The CDR3 sequence is 11 residues long. CDR3 sequence: CASSGYEKLFF. The DNA of the CDR3 is TGTGCCAGCAGCGGATATGAAAAACTGTTTTTT. Based on the CDR3 plus reference TRBV2 and TRBJ1-4, the full variable domain is EPEVTQTPSHQVTQMGQEVILRCVPISNHLYFYWYRQILGQKVEFLVSFYNNEISEKSEIFDDQFSVERPDGSNFTLKIRSTKLEDSAMYFCASSGYEKLFFGSGTQLSVL.

The chain couples TRBV5-4 to TRBJ1-2, with D possibly matching TRBD1 (5 bases). Deletions cut 4 bases from V and 4 bases from J, with 17 bases between. Germline V CDR1 and CDR2: SGHNT, YYREEE (reference sequence). The CDR3 spans 15 residues. The chain's CDR3 is CASSPSMTEFYGYTF. DNA for the CDR3: TGTGCCAGCAGCCCCTCAATGACAGAATTCTATGGCTACACCTTC.

V and J are TRBV20-1 and TRBJ1-6; D unresolved. The CDR3 sequence is 14 residues long. V lost 4 bases and J 7 bases, leaving 14 bases between the germline ends. Germline V gene lookup returns CDR1 DFQATT and CDR2 SNEGSKA (reference sequence). The CDR3 sequence is CSATSGWQNSPLHF. The CDR3, as DNA: TGCAGTGCTACATCGGGGTGGCAGAATTCACCCCTCCACTTT.

This clonotype was seen only a few times. The gene calls are TRBV28 and TRBJ2-5, with D possibly being TRBD2 (6 bases). V dropped 1 base and J dropped 7 bases, with 10 bases sitting between them. CDR3 length equals 13 residues. Germline lookup yields CDR1 MDHEN and CDR2 SYDVKM. The CDR3 region is CASSLSGETTQYF. The CDR3 DNA follows: TGTGCCAGCAGTTTATCGGGGGAAACGACCCAGTACTTC.

This clonotype occurred a few times. J is TRBJ1-6 and V is TRBV12-3 or TRBV12-4; no clear D. V shed 3 bases and J shed 19 bases, with 16 bases lying between them. The CDR3 loop spans 12 amino acids. The CDR3 spells CASSLNSQGLHF. The DNA for the CDR3 is TGTGCCAGCAGTTTGAATAGCCAAGGCCTGCACTTT.